Included here is one TCR beta chain sequence, with context. Its antigen is unidentified. Following a re-call of the 5' RACE reads, TCRdb has one entry per CDR3 protein and lacks DNA. This sample's table reports roughly 140,000 distinct CDR3 sequences. This sample was included in a study of monozygotic twins with inflammatory bowel disease. The study, taken as a whole, reports: Support was absent for any single strong signal or clonotype linked to IBD. The co-twins with IBD showed lower TCRbeta diversity (inverse Simpson) than their healthy siblings.

Germline V gene data show CDR1 as SGHRS and CDR2 as YFSETQ. The CDR3 extends over 14 amino acids. Sequencing was carried out using blood. The sequence was collected from a human donor with ulcerative colitis or Crohn's disease, or a healthy co-twin of an affected twin (not recorded which). The rearrangement uses TRBV5-1 and TRBJ2-1. This chain's CDR3 is CASSLQNSYNEQFF.